This T cell receptor (beta chain) is from a study of cytomegalovirus exposure and HLA in healthy donors. The overall study: Samples from HLA-typed donors yielded about 85 million unique TCRs in an early data release.

PCR used 60 Vbeta primers and 13 Jbeta primers. The protocol was immunoSEQ multiplex PCR, while the TCRdb copy is restricted to in-frame clones and leaves out a portion. The sample data list around 75,000 clones. Trimming removed 1 base at V and 4 bases at J, with 5 bases between. The CDR3 is made up of 13 amino acids. Germline V CDR1 and CDR2: SGHVS, FNYEAQ. The chain recombines TRBV7-6 with TRBJ1-5; D uncertain. Sequencing was done on a sample of PBMCs. The source is an older woman in good health and CMV-seronegative. CDR3 region: CASSLDENQPQHF. For the CDR3, the DNA is TGTGCCAGCAGCTTAGACGAGAATCAGCCCCAGCATTTT.